Listed below are T cell receptor beta chains from one sample, sequenced in a study of siplizumab effects on memory and regulatory T cells. Sequencing was performed with immunoSEQ multiplex PCR; in TCRdb, only in-frame clones are kept and a portion is missing. The sample lists 55,000 to 70,000 clones, about 92% seen once, with about 40% in the top ten. The specimen was CD8+ T cells sorted from blood. Receptors were obtained from a human donor in good health. Both conserved end residues are part of each CDR3. Clone size appears in some rows only: once, few, many, or a class for an expanded clone.

cdr3_aa	clone_size	v_call	j_call	cdr3_length
CASSLQAGMNTEAFF	NA	TRBV28	TRBJ1-1	15
CASSYGSPYEQYF	NA	TRBV6-5	TRBJ2-7	13
CASSNTGELFF	NA	TRBV9	TRBJ2-2	11
CASSPLGGHYEQYF	NA	TRBV4-1	TRBJ2-7	14
CASSLEGGNQPQHF	NA	TRBV5-6	TRBJ1-5	14
CASSLTGTPYEQYF	NA	TRBV5-1	TRBJ2-7	14
CASGQSGRAGNEQFF	NA	TRBV12-5	TRBJ2-1	15
CASSQDTNRGSGEQYF	NA	TRBV4-3	TRBJ2-7	16
CSAMDGPYEQYF	once	TRBV29-1	TRBJ2-7	12
CASSTRDFGTGELFF	NA	TRBV6-6	TRBJ2-2	15
CASSSKSRDGYTF	few	TRBV7-9	TRBJ1-2	13
CASSQDISSGEQYF	NA	TRBV4-3	TRBJ2-7	14
CAWEGAANEQFF	NA	TRBV30	TRBJ2-1	12
CAWSPRDRLNYGYTF	NA	TRBV30	TRBJ1-2	15
CAWSGYRHGYTF	NA	TRBV30	TRBJ1-2	12
CASSQDLTVNTEAFF	NA	TRBV4-1	TRBJ1-1	15
CASGETSAETQYF	NA	TRBV12-5	TRBJ2-5	13
CAISERDVGELFF	NA	TRBV10-3	TRBJ2-2	13
CASSLGEDSGNTIYF	NA	TRBV7-9	TRBJ1-3	15
CSGKTGEGGYGYTF	NA	TRBV29-1	TRBJ1-2	14
CASSLGGYTSGGDNEQFF	once	TRBV11-2	TRBJ2-1	18
CASSHRFSNQPQHF	NA	TRBV4-3	TRBJ1-5	14
CASSPAAEYEQYF	NA	TRBV6-6	NA	13
CASSEAGGTEAFF	NA	TRBV10-2	TRBJ1-1	13
CASKSWREGASYEQYF	NA	TRBV5-6	TRBJ2-7	16
CASSPGTGQNEQYF	once	TRBV14	TRBJ2-7	14
CAWSQQNTDTQYF	NA	TRBV30	TRBJ2-3	13
CASSIWVRATNEKLFF	NA	TRBV19	TRBJ1-4	16
CASSPGSPLGHNGQFF	NA	TRBV4-3	TRBJ2-1	16
CASSFTGGHGYTF	NA	TRBV7-3	TRBJ1-2	13
CASILTSGNRYEQYF	NA	TRBV28	TRBJ2-7	15
CASRPVDSGNTIYF	NA	TRBV28	TRBJ1-3	14
CASSYYGETYEQYF	once	TRBV6-6	TRBJ2-7	14
CASSLGDYEQYF	NA	TRBV2	TRBJ2-7	12
CASSLTNMNTEAFF	NA	TRBV11-3	TRBJ1-1	14
CSVVGGDGYTF	NA	TRBV29-1	TRBJ1-2	11
CASSQDLAGENIQYF	NA	TRBV5-4	TRBJ2-4	15
CASSEGEEQFF	NA	TRBV9	TRBJ2-1	11
CASSAGPGQTYEQYF	NA	TRBV19	TRBJ2-7	15
CASSLGGSENIQYF	NA	TRBV7-9	TRBJ2-4	14
CATSRDRMDEQFF	NA	TRBV15	TRBJ2-1	13
CASKVEEGGSNQPQHF	NA	TRBV6-7	TRBJ1-5	16
CSASADTQYF	NA	TRBV20-1	TRBJ2-3	10
CASSFGVTSPSGSCCEQYF	NA	TRBV11-2	TRBJ2-7	19
CASSFPSSGKDNEQFF	NA	TRBV28	TRBJ2-1	16
CSVDSGPLYEQYF	NA	TRBV29-1	TRBJ2-7	13
CASRSRDSFGQPQHF	NA	TRBV6-5	TRBJ1-5	15
CASKKRAPEAFF	NA	TRBV6-4	TRBJ1-1	12